Described below is a single T cell receptor beta chain sequence and its context. Antigen specificity is unknown. The data were obtained in a study of cytotoxic CD8 clonotypes in ibrutinib-treated CLL. Germline-derived CDR1 and CDR2 are SGDLS and YYNGEE. CDR3 size: 15 residues. Trimming removed 3 bases at V and 4 bases at J, with 15 bases between. The data were produced by immunoSEQ multiplex PCR, yet TCRdb's version contains in-frame clones alone and is incomplete. Of fewer than 300,000 clones listed, 65% to 85% were seen once; the top ten hold about 5%. Study-wide points: Baseline clonality was higher than in age-matched healthy donors and moved in step with circulating CD8+ T-cell counts. The study sampled sustained-remission and progressing patients at different times. Under treatment, the uncommon public clonotypes either contracted or remained stable.

The chain recombines TRBV9 with TRBJ2-3; possibly TRBD1 for D (5 bases). The clonotype originates from a human donor with chronic lymphocytic leukemia. Source: PBMCs, taken at disease progression, from a patient treated with ibrutinib. CDR3 residues: CASSASSGRADTQYF. The DNA for the CDR3 is TGTGCCAGCAGCGCCTCCTCAGGGCGCGCAGATACGCAGTATTTT.